This T cell receptor (beta chain) is drawn from a study of beta chain features in type 1 diabetes. Study details: Sorted cells from all samples, numbering 100 million to 120 million, were examined. Study-wide points: Shorter templates might be favored by PCR, and equally so in patients and in controls. There were fewer insertions and more deletions at the VDJ junctions of type 1 diabetes patients. Moderately but significantly shorter TCRB CDR3s were found in Type 1 diabetes patients in all four CD4+ subsets.

Turning to this clone: The antigen is undetermined.

The V gene lost 3 bases and the J gene lost 2 bases, with 19 bases spanning the gap. CDR3 size: 17 residues. Germline lookup yields CDR1 LNHDA and CDR2 SQIVND (reference sequence). Reverse transcription of all isolated RNA meant that expressed TCRB transcripts were sequenced. The study sequenced naive, central memory and regulatory T cell samples to an average of about 3.5 million reads. Measured with immunoSEQ multiplex PCR; TCRdb has only the in-frame clones, and not every one. The table shows around 40,000 clones, with approximately 72% occurring only once. This receptor was identified in a woman younger than 35 with type 1 diabetes. The chain combines TRBV19 with TRBJ1-2; D not resolved. Input material: Tregs from blood. This chain's CDR3 is CASSIESPGRRNYGYTF. The CDR3 nucleotides read TGTGCCAGTAGTATCGAGTCTCCGGGAAGGAGGAACTATGGCTACACCTTC.